This T cell receptor beta chain comes out of a study of control samples from healthy donors and cancer patients. Libraries were prepared by immunoSEQ multiplex PCR; TCRdb keeps only in-frame clonotypes and omits some of them. Among about 130,000 clones, over 80% were seen once, and the ten largest hold about 2.2%. The germline CDR1 and CDR2 sequences are DFQATT and SNEGSKA (reference sequence). Trimming removed 3 bases from V and 3 bases from J, with 15 bases in between. The CDR3 is 14 residues long. The chain uses TRBV20-1 and TRBJ2-7, with no clear D. The sequence was collected from a woman in her 50s in good health. Input material: blood. CDR3 nucleotide sequence: TGCAGTGCTAGTCGAGGATTCTTGGGCTACGAGCAGTACTTC. As protein: CSASRGFLGYEQYF.